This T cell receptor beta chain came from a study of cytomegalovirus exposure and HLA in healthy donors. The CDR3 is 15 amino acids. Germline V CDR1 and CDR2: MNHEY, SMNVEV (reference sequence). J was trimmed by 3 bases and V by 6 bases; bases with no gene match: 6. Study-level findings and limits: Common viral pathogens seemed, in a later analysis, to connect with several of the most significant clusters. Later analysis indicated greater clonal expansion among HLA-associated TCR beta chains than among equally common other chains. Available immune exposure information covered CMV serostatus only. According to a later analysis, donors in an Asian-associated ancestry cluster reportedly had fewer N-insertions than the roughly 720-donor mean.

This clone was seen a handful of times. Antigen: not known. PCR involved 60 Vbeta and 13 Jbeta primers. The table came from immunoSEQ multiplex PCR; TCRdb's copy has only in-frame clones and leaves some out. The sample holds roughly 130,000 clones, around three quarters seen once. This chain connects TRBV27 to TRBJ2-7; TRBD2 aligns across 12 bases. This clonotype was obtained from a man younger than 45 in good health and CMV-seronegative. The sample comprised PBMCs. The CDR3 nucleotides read TGTGCCAGCAGCCTGACTAGCGGGAGTGTCTACGAGCAGTACTTC. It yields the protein CASSLTSGSVYEQYF.